This T cell receptor (beta chain) was recovered during a study of cytomegalovirus exposure and HLA in healthy donors. Trimming cost V 11 bases and J 4 bases; bases outside gene matches: 7. This CDR3 spans 12 amino acids. CDR1 is LNHDA, CDR2 SQIVND, per germline (reference sequence). The study ran its PCR with 60 Vbeta and 13 Jbeta primers. TCRdb keeps only in-frame clones here, not all; method: immunoSEQ multiplex PCR. Of under 100,000 clones detected, about two thirds appear once; the ten largest clones hold over 13%. The sequenced sample consisted of PBMCs. V gene TRBV19 combines with J gene TRBJ1-2; 7 bases map to TRBD1. The source is a woman aged 45-65 years in good health and CMV-seropositive. In DNA form, the CDR3 reads TGTGCCGGCCGGGACAGCATCTATGGCTACACCTTC. Its translation: CAGRDSIYGYTF.